The 8 T cell receptor beta chains below all came from one sample that was sequenced in a study of human T cells and chemical hapten exposure. From the RACE reads, TCRdb called clonotypes with MiXCR, one entry per CDR3 protein. Of some 97,000 distinct CDR3 sequences listed, 25% to 30% are singletons. As for time point: patch test 3, about 24 weeks after DPC sensitization. Treatment meaning: therapeutic diphenylcyclopropenone sensitization with weekly scalp DPC. Here the sequenced sample was whole blood, taken in connection with sensitization to the hapten diphenylcyclopropenone (DPC). The receptors here all came from a man in his forties with alopecia areata. Some clones in this sample may be carry-over from other donors' samples.

The chain employs TRBV27 and TRBJ1-5; a weak D match, TRBD1 (6 bases). V was shortened by 2 bases and J by 5 bases, with 10 bases between the two germline ends. Germline values: CDR1 MNHEY, CDR2 SMNVEV (reference sequence). The CDR3 is 14 residues long. CDR3 residues: CASSLRGKDQPQHF. The CDR3 coding sequence is TGTGCCAGCAGTTTAAGGGGGAAGGATCAGCCCCAGCATTTT.

The CDR3 loop reads CASSPTGGRWYEQYF. The CDR3 DNA reads TGTGCCAGCAGTCCAACGGGCGGGAGGTGGTACGAGCAGTACTTC. This chain connects TRBV28 to TRBJ2-7, with 8 bases fitting TRBD2. This CDR3 comprises 15 residues. J lost 4 bases, V lost 5 bases, and 10 bases had no gene match. CDR1 is MDHEN, CDR2 SYDVKM, per germline.

The genes are TRBV27 and TRBJ1-5; the match to TRBD1 covers 8 bases. CDR3 size: 16 residues. Germline V CDR1 and CDR2: MNHEY, SMNVEV (reference sequence). The junction had 9 bases not matched to a gene; V was cut back by 3 bases and J by 5 bases. Written as DNA, the CDR3 is TGTGCCAGCAGTTTTATTGGACAGGGTCCGGATCAGCCCCAGCATTTT. Protein product: CASSFIGQGPDQPQHF.

V gene TRBV6-1 combines with J gene TRBJ2-7, with D possibly matching TRBD1 (5 bases). With 4 bases removed from V and 4 bases from J, the gap between germline ends came to 8 bases. This CDR3 has 12 amino acids. Germline V lookup: CDR1 MNHNS, CDR2 SASEGT. The CDR3 is CASSGQGYEQYF. DNA for the CDR3: TGTGCCAGCAGTGGCCAGGGATACGAGCAGTACTTC.

This clonotype appeared a few times. The chain employs TRBV9 and TRBJ2-7, with D perhaps matching TRBD1 (6 bases). CDR1 is SGDLS, CDR2 YYNGEE, per germline. V was shortened by 0 bases and J by 0 bases, with 7 bases between the two germline ends. The CDR3 has 14 residues. CDR3 in DNA: TGTGCCAGCAGCGTAGGGGACACCTCCTACGAGCAGTACTTC. Its translation: CASSVGDTSYEQYF.

V and J are TRBV5-1 and TRBJ2-5, with TRBD1 matching 8 bases. The germline V gene encodes CDR1 SGHRS and CDR2 YFSETQ. The CDR3 contains 15 residues. J gave up 5 bases and V 0 bases, and 6 bases lay outside the gene matches. CDR3 loop: CASSLARTGRETQYF. CDR3 sequence (DNA): TGCGCCAGCAGCTTGGCTCGGACAGGGAGGGAGACCCAGTACTTC.

In its sample, this clonotype was seen once. V and J are TRBV10-3 and TRBJ2-7; 7 bases fit TRBD2. The CDR3 length is 14 residues. CDR1 and CDR2 from the germline V gene are ENHRY and SYGVKD. With 4 bases clipped from V and 6 bases from J, the junction kept 9 bases outside the gene matches. The CDR3 coding sequence is TGTGCCATCAGTGTGGGGGGGTCCCTTGTCGAGCAGTACTTC. It yields the protein CAISVGGSLVEQYF.

This chain connects TRBV4-2 to TRBJ2-7; perhaps TRBD1 as D (6 bases). The CDR3 totals 14 residues. The germline gives CDR1 LGHNA, CDR2 YNFKEQ. The V end lost 1 base, the J end lost 4 bases, and 11 bases lay between the germline ends. Here the CDR3 DNA reads TGTGCCAGCAGCCAAGGGACAGACAGATACGAGCAGTACTTC. As protein: CASSQGTDRYEQYF.